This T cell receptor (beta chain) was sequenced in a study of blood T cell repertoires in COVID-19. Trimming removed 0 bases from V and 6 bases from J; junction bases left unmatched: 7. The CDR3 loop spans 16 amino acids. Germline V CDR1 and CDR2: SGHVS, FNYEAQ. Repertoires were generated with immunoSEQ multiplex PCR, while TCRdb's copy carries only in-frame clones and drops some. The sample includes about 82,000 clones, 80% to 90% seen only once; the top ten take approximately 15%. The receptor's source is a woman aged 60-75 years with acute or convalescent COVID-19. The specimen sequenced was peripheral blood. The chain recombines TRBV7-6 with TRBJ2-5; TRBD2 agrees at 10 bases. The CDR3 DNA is TGTGCCAGCAGCTTAGCAAAAGCGGGAGGGCCGAAGACCCAGTACTTC. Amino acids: CASSLAKAGGPKTQYF.